The 14 T cell receptor beta chains below all came from one sample that was sequenced in a study of blood T cell repertoires in COVID-19. The assay was immunoSEQ multiplex PCR, and TCRdb's table has in-frame clones only and misses some. The sample contains some 170,000 clones, 84% of which appear only once. Sequenced material: PBMCs or T cells enriched from blood (not recorded which). Receptor source: a man in his fifties who had recovered from COVID-19.

This clone has just one count. The rearrangement joins TRBV19 to TRBJ1-5; TRBD1 matches 7 bases. Unmatched junction bases numbered 9, after V lost 5 bases and J lost 2 bases. Germline V lookup: CDR1 LNHDA, CDR2 SQIVND (reference sequence). The CDR3 loop spans 16 amino acids. DNA of the CDR3: TGTGCCAGTAGTCTGGAGGGGGCAAGGGGCAATCAGCCCCAGCATTTT. As protein: CASSLEGARGNQPQHF.

The chain uses TRBV4-2 and TRBJ2-1, with a tentative D call TRBD2 (5 bases). V gave up 0 bases and J gave up 7 bases, with 10 bases separating them. The CDR3 runs to 14 residues. The germline V gene has CDR1 LGHNA and CDR2 YNFKEQ. CDR3 DNA: TGTGCCAGCAGCCAAGATTCACGGGGTAATGAGCAGTTCTTC. Translation gives CASSQDSRGNEQFF.

This clone was counted between two and nine times. J is TRBJ1-2 and V is TRBV7-9; possible D gene TRBD1, 5 bases. This CDR3 region has 17 residues. CDR1 and CDR2 (germline): SEHNR, FQNEAQ (reference sequence). The V end was cut by 0 bases, the J end by 6 bases, with 20 bases between. The CDR3 here is CASSLAWGGKKEDGYTF. The CDR3 coding sequence is TGTGCCAGCAGCTTAGCCTGGGGGGGAAAAAAAGAGGATGGCTACACCTTC. Drawing the rest from reference TRBV7-9 and TRBJ1-2, the complete variable domain is DTGVSQNPRHKITKRGQNVTFRCDPISEHNRLYWYRQTLGQGPEFLTYFQNEAQLEKSRLLSDRFSAERPKGSFSTLEIQRTEQGDSAMYLCASSLAWGGKKEDGYTFGSGTRLTVV.

This clone was detected once. V is TRBV6-5 and J is TRBJ2-2; D gene unclear. CDR1 MNHEY and CDR2 SVGAGI come from the germline V gene. V lost 0 bases, J lost 8 bases, and 10 bases lay in between. This CDR3 is 14 amino acids long. The CDR3 bases are TGTGCCAGCAGTTACTCGCTCTCTGAGGGGGAGCTGTTTTTT. It is translated as CASSYSLSEGELFF.

V is TRBV16 and J is TRBJ1-3; 9 nucleotides match TRBD1. With 0 bases clipped from V and 2 bases from J, the junction kept 2 bases outside the gene matches. This CDR3 region has 16 residues. Germline V CDR1 and CDR2: KGHSY, FQNENV. CDR3 residues: CASSQSRTGAGNTIYF. CDR3 coding DNA: TGTGCCAGCAGCCAATCAAGGACAGGGGCTGGAAACACCATATATTTT.

The V call is TRBV7-3, the J call TRBJ1-2, with TRBD1 matching over 8 bases. CDR3 length equals 15 residues. V shed 0 bases, J shed 8 bases, and the junction held 8 bases outside the gene matches. The V gene's germline CDR1 is SGHTA and CDR2 FQGTGA. The CDR3 region has the DNA TGTGCCAGCAGCTTAACGAGGACAGGGCGGGAAGGCTACACCTTC. It encodes CASSLTRTGREGYTF. Based on the CDR3 plus reference TRBV7-3 and TRBJ1-2, the full variable domain is GAGVSQTPSNKVTEKGKYVELRCDPISGHTALYWYRQSLGQGPEFLIYFQGTGAADDSGLPNDRFFAVRPEGSVSTLKIQRTERGDSAVYLCASSLTRTGREGYTFGSGTRLTVV.

Points on this clone: The same CDR3 is also encoded by other DNA sequences in this sample. CDR3 nucleotide sequence: TGTGCCAGTAGCGGGACAGGAAATCAGCCCCAGCATTTT. Residues: CASSGTGNQPQHF. This chain links TRBV19 with TRBJ1-5; 8 nucleotides line up with TRBD1. The CDR3 is 13 amino acids. Germline V gene sequence: CDR1 LNHDA, CDR2 SQIVND (reference sequence). V was clipped by 6 bases and J by 4 bases; unmatched bases: 2.

Here the CDR3 reads CASKGGQGRQPQHF. The CDR3 DNA is TGTGCCAGCAAGGGGGGACAGGGTCGCCAGCCCCAGCATTTT. The chain uses TRBV6-5 and TRBJ1-5, with 9 positions matching TRBD1. This CDR3 contains 14 residues. The germline CDR1 and CDR2 sequences are MNHEY and SVGAGI. Trimming cost V 7 bases and J 7 bases; bases outside gene matches: 8.

The chain is built from TRBV11-3 and TRBJ2-2; 10 bases align to TRBD1. Trimming cost V 0 bases and J 6 bases; bases outside gene matches: 7. The CDR3 contains 17 residues. Germline values: CDR1 SGHNT, CDR2 YENEEA. DNA of the CDR3: TGTGCCAGCAGCTTAGATTGGACCGGGACAGGGGCCGGGGAGCTGTTTTTT. Translation gives CASSLDWTGTGAGELFF.

This chain joins TRBV2 and TRBJ2-5, with 8 bases identical to TRBD2. The CDR3 runs to 13 residues. Trimming removed 8 bases from V and 5 bases from J; junction bases left unmatched: 7. Germline V gene sequence: CDR1 SNHLY, CDR2 FYNNEI. The CDR3 here is CASVNGLAETQYF. CDR3 bases: TGTGCCAGCGTCAACGGACTAGCTGAGACCCAGTACTTC.

The chain couples TRBV28 to TRBJ2-7; 11 nucleotides match TRBD1. This CDR3 has 14 amino acids. Unmatched junction bases numbered 3, after V lost 7 bases and J lost 1 base. Germline V gives CDR1 MDHEN, CDR2 SYDVKM. The CDR3 DNA reads TGTGCCAGCACCGGGACAGGGGGTTCCTACGAGCAGTACTTC. It specifies CASTGTGGSYEQYF.

The rearrangement joins TRBV4-2 to TRBJ2-2; 9 nucleotides align to TRBD2. The trim removed 0 bases at V and 4 bases at J, leaving 6 bases unmatched. Germline loops: CDR1 LGHNA, CDR2 YNFKEQ. The CDR3 loop spans 17 amino acids. CDR3 sequence reads: CASSQDASGASTGELFF. The DNA for the CDR3 is TGTGCCAGCAGCCAAGATGCTAGCGGGGCCTCCACCGGGGAGCTGTTTTTT.

The rearrangement links TRBV2 to TRBJ1-3, with TRBD1 as a possible D gene (6 bases). Per the germline V gene, CDR1 is SNHLY and CDR2 is FYNNEI. Trimming stripped 8 bases from V and 0 bases from J, with 14 bases between. This CDR3 has 15 residues. The CDR3 coding sequence is TGTGCCAGCGGGAGAGGGGGTCACTCTGGAAACACCATATATTTT. It specifies CASGRGGHSGNTIYF. The whole variable domain, filled in from reference TRBV2 and TRBJ1-3, reads EPEVTQTPSHQVTQMGQEVILRCVPISNHLYFYWYRQILGQKVEFLVSFYNNEISEKSEIFDDQFSVERPDGSNFTLKIRSTKLEDSAMYFCASGRGGHSGNTIYFGEGSWLTVV.

The J gene is TRBJ1-3, the V gene TRBV10-3, with D perhaps matching TRBD1 (6 bases). This CDR3 contains 11 residues. Germline-derived CDR1 and CDR2 are ENHRY and SYGVKD. The V and J ends lost 8 bases and 8 bases respectively, with 10 bases between them. The CDR3 bases are TGTGCCATCGGCAGGGGTGACACCATATATTTT. Protein: CAIGRGDTIYF.